A selection of T cell receptor beta chains follows, all from one sample in a study of beta chain features in type 1 diabetes. Sequencing was performed with immunoSEQ multiplex PCR; in TCRdb, only in-frame clones are kept and a portion is missing. Seen here are some 700,000 clones, around an eighth observed once, and the top ten hold about 0.02%. Source material: naive CD4+ T cells from blood. Receptor source: a man aged 18 to 29 with type 1 diabetes. Each CDR3 is given with its conserved first and last residue. D genes are given only for firm matches. Clone size is given for some rows only: seen once, a few or many times, or a class if the clone is expanded.

abundance: NA; j_gene: TRBJ1-2; d_gene: TRBD1; v_gene: TRBV7-3; CDR3nt: TGTGCCAGCAGCTTAACTGGTTGGACAGGGGAGGTCTATGGCTACACCTTC; CDR3aa: CASSLTGWTGEVYGYTF
abundance: NA; j_gene: TRBJ2-5; d_gene: NA; v_gene: TRBV11-2; CDR3nt: TGTGCCAGCACCTTGTGGACAGAAGAGACCCAGTACTTC; CDR3aa: CASTLWTEETQYF
abundance: NA; j_gene: TRBJ2-3; d_gene: NA; v_gene: TRBV5-1; CDR3nt: TGCGCCAGCAGCTTGGGCCTGGATACGCAGTATTTT; CDR3aa: CASSLGLDTQYF
abundance: NA; j_gene: TRBJ2-1; d_gene: NA; v_gene: TRBV9; CDR3nt: TGTGCCAGCAGTACAGGTAGGACGCCTAGGAATGAGCAGTTCTTC; CDR3aa: CASSTGRTPRNEQFF
abundance: NA; j_gene: TRBJ2-5; d_gene: NA; v_gene: TRBV4-1; CDR3nt: TGCGCCAGCAGCCCACCTGGGAGGACAGAACAAGAGACCCAGTACTTC; CDR3aa: CASSPPGRTEQETQYF
abundance: NA; j_gene: TRBJ1-2; d_gene: TRBD1; v_gene: TRBV19; CDR3nt: TGTGCCAGTAGTCCTCGACAGGGGAGCGGCTACACCTTC; CDR3aa: CASSPRQGSGYTF
abundance: NA; j_gene: TRBJ2-2; d_gene: NA; v_gene: TRBV5-6; CDR3nt: TGTGCCAGCAGCTTAAAGGGGGTCGGAAACACCGGGGAGCTGTTTTTT; CDR3aa: CASSLKGVGNTGELFF
abundance: few; j_gene: TRBJ1-5; d_gene: NA; v_gene: TRBV10-3; CDR3nt: TGTGCCATCAGTGAGTACCCGGACGGTCAGCCCCAGCATTTT; CDR3aa: CAISEYPDGQPQHF
abundance: NA; j_gene: TRBJ1-5; d_gene: TRBD1; v_gene: TRBV30; CDR3nt: TGTGCCTGGAGTGTTTTGACAGGGAGCAATCAGCCCCAGCATTTT; CDR3aa: CAWSVLTGSNQPQHF
abundance: few; j_gene: TRBJ1-6; d_gene: NA; v_gene: TRBV7-8; CDR3nt: TGTGCCAGCAGCTTGGGAGCCAATTCACCCCTCCACTTT; CDR3aa: CASSLGANSPLHF
abundance: few; j_gene: TRBJ1-6; d_gene: NA; v_gene: TRBV9; CDR3nt: TGTGCCAGCAGTACCGGGGTGGCCCTCCACTTT; CDR3aa: CASSTGVALHF